A single sample gave rise to the 3 T cell receptor beta chains below, sequenced in a study of blood T cell repertoires in COVID-19. Produced via immunoSEQ multiplex PCR; TCRdb's table is partial and in-frame only. The repertoire holds roughly 86,000 clones, around nine tenths seen once, with 4.5% to 5.5% in the top ten. What was sequenced was peripheral blood. The receptors shown here come from a man aged 40-49 years with acute or convalescent COVID-19.

The genes are TRBV5-1 and TRBJ2-2; TRBD2 is a possible D gene (5 bases). V gave up 1 base and J gave up 2 bases, with 6 bases separating them. Germline V gene data show CDR1 as SGHRS and CDR2 as YFSETQ. This CDR3 is 14 amino acids long. The CDR3 sequence is CASSLRGNTGELFF. In DNA form, the CDR3 reads TGCGCCAGCAGCTTGCGGGGAAACACCGGGGAGCTGTTTTTT. Full variable domain (missing parts from reference TRBV5-1 and TRBJ2-2): KAGVTQTPRYLIKTRGQQVTLSCSPISGHRSVSWYQQTPGQGLQFLFEYFSETQRNKGNFPGRFSGRQFSNSRSEMNVSTLELGDSALYLCASSLRGNTGELFFGEGSRLTVL.

This sequence joins TRBV11-2 and TRBJ1-2, with D perhaps matching TRBD1 (6 bases). CDR3 length: 17 amino acids. Germline loops: CDR1 SGHAT, CDR2 FQNNGV. Trimming pared 2 bases from V and 2 bases from J, leaving 18 bases between. CDR3 protein: CASSLRQGPLGNYGYTF. DNA for the CDR3: TGTGCCAGCAGCTTACGCCAGGGGCCACTCGGGAACTATGGCTACACCTTC. The full variable domain, in which reference TRBV11-2 and TRBJ1-2 provide the parts outside the CDR3, is EAGVAQSPRYKIIEKRQSVAFWCNPISGHATLYWYQQILGQGPKLLIQFQNNGVVDDSQLPKDRFSAERLKGVDSTLKIQPAKLEDSAVYLCASSLRQGPLGNYGYTFGSGTRLTVV.

The chain joins TRBV6-5 to TRBJ1-2; TRBD1 aligns across 7 bases. CDR1 is MNHEY and CDR2 is SVGAGI in the germline V gene. The V segment lost 5 bases and the J segment 9 bases; nucleotides outside the gene matches: 12. The CDR3 extends over 14 amino acids. This CDR3 reads CASSTGPGGSSYTF. The CDR3 coding sequence is TGTGCCAGCAGTACCGGTCCAGGGGGATCTAGCTACACCTTC.